A single TCR beta chain is shown here with its context. Its specificity is unknown. The data were obtained in a study of cytomegalovirus exposure and HLA in healthy donors. 13 Jbeta primers and 60 Vbeta primers were used for the PCR. Per the authors' pipeline: Later, tens of millions of unique TCR beta chains were counted in an analysis, and approximately 10 million of them were shared. Here immunoSEQ multiplex PCR was the method, and the copy in TCRdb shows in-frame clones only, minus some. V and J calls and clone size follow that table, whereas D and trimming were derived from the DNA. In the table there are 170,000 or so clones, around 70% of which are singletons. V lost 10 bases, J lost 0 bases, and 16 bases lay in between. The CDR3 sequence is 15 residues long. From germline, CDR1 is MNHNS and CDR2 SASEGT. Study results and limitations: Upon later analysis, TCR association rates were observed to vary by HLA locus, being highest for DRB1 and lowest for HLA-C. For cytomegalovirus status, the classifier reportedly gave diagnoses with high specificity and sensitivity. Fewer N-insertions (relative to the approximately 700-donor mean) were reportedly seen in an Asian-associated ancestry cluster in a later analysis.

The TCR comes from a male donor in good health and CMV-seronegative. V and J are TRBV6-1 and TRBJ1-3; D is unclear. Sample: PBMCs. CDR3 region: CATREQSISGNTIYF. CDR3 DNA: TGTGCCACCCGGGAACAGTCAATCTCTGGAAACACCATATATTTT.